This T cell receptor (beta chain) was recorded in a study of shared clonotypes between healthy human individuals. Each donor was a Caucasian adult residing in Nashville, Tennessee. Sequencing used immunoSEQ multiplex PCR; TCRdb keeps in-frame clones, though not all of them. The sample shows 1.6 million or so clones, approximately 98.5% of them seen only once. This clonotype originated in a man aged 25 to 45 in good health. Material for sequencing was naive CD4+ T cells sorted from blood. The subset here: CD45RA+ positively selected.

The CDR3 nucleotides are TGTGCCAGCTCACCCGGACTAGCGGGAGGGAGGAAGACCCAGTACTTC. Translated, it gives CASSPGLAGGRKTQYF. The V and J genes are TRBV18 and TRBJ2-5; TRBD2 agrees at 15 bases. CDR1 is KGHSH and CDR2 is LQKENI in the germline V gene. V was pared by 3 bases and J by 6 bases, with 5 bases of the junction left unmatched. The CDR3 covers 16 residues. The whole variable domain, remainder taken from reference TRBV18 and TRBJ2-5, is NAGVMQNPRHLVRRRGQEARLRCSPMKGHSHVYWYRQLPEEGLKFMVYLQKENIIDESGMPKERFSAEFPKEGPSILRIQQVVRGDSAAYFCASSPGLAGGRKTQYFGPGTRLLVL.